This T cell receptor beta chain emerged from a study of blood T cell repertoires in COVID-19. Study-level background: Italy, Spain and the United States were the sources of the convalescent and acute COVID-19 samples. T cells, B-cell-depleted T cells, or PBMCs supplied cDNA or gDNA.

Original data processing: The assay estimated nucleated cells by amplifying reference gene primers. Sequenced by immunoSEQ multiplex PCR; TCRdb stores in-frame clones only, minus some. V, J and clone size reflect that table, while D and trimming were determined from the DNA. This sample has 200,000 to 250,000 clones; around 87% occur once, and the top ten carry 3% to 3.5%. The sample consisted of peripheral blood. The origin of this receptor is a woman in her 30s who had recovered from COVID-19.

The CDR3 nucleotides read TGTGCCAGCAGCCACAAGGGACAGGGGGCAGATACGCAGTATTTT. Amino acid sequence: CASSHKGQGADTQYF. J is TRBJ2-3 and V is TRBV3-1 (or the pseudogene TRBV3-2); 11 positions agree with TRBD1. The CDR3 runs to 15 residues. V was clipped by 3 bases and J by 4 bases; unmatched bases: 3. The V gene's germline CDR1 is LGHDT and CDR2 YNNKEL (reference sequence).